The following is a TCR beta chain sequence with its context. The antigen remains undetermined. This sample stems from a study of OX40 agonist ivuxolimab in advanced cancers. Study in general: An anti-OX40 (CD134) antibody with agonistic activity, ivuxolimab, was administered to patients. Whole-study results and caveats: Among the lowest peripheral clonal expansion occurred in 0.1-3.0 mg/kg partial responders.

Clones were sequenced by immunoSEQ multiplex PCR, and TCRdb holds only the in-frame ones, with some missing. The sample consists of roughly 49,000 clones, around 80% of them appearing once. The CDR3 consists of 14 residues. V was pared by 4 bases and J by 5 bases, with 17 bases between. Germline loops: CDR1 SQVTM, CDR2 ANQGSEA. The sample was CD4+ or CD8+ T cells sorted from blood, taken in a trial of the OX40 agonist ivuxolimab. The chain recombines TRBV29-1 with TRBJ2-5; D may correspond to TRBD1 or TRBD2 (6 bases each). This receptor was obtained from an adult with an advanced solid tumor such as melanoma, head and neck, liver or kidney cancer. CDR3 nucleotides: TGCAGCGTTGGAGGGGGGTCGGGATTTGAGACCCAGTACTTC. Protein: CSVGGGSGFETQYF.